This TCR beta chain was captured by sequencing in a study of shared clonotypes between healthy human individuals. Repertoires were generated with immunoSEQ multiplex PCR, while TCRdb's copy carries only in-frame clones and drops some. The repertoire has 2 million to 3 million clones, approximately 94% of them found once; the top ten carry 0.36%. V was clipped by 1 base and J by 0 bases, with 4 bases between them. CDR1 and CDR2 from the germline V gene are MNHNS and SASEGT. CDR3 length: 14 residues. This clone was observed a single time. The receptor's source is a man younger than 35 in good health. Some clones in this sample may be carry-over from other donors' samples. Specimen: naive CD4+ T cells from PBMCs. The subset: CD45RA+ positively selected. The chain uses TRBV6-1 and TRBJ1-5, with no clear D. The CDR3, as DNA: TGTGCCAGCAGTGAAGTGGCTAGCAATCAGCCCCAGCATTTT. It encodes CASSEVASNQPQHF.